This T cell receptor (beta chain) was profiled in a study of regulatory T cells in long-lasting Graves disease. Overall study findings and caveats: With persistent disease, TRBV28, TRBJ1-2 and TRBJ2-5 were the favored segments. Peripheral blood, not thyroid tissue, was the sole material studied.

Turning to this clonotype: Its antigen is unidentified.

Described time point: newly diagnosed GD, antithyroid drugs for less than 3 months. Isolated PBMC RNA provided the starting material for the TCR library. CDR3-region Arm-PCR and iRepertoire HTBI primers produced the TCR beta libraries. One entry per CDR3 protein, called by TCRdb with MiXCR from the multiplex PCR reads. The sample has about 430,000 distinct CDR3 sequences; approximately 15% are singletons. There are 17 residues in the CDR3. The germline V gene has CDR1 SGHTS and CDR2 YDEGEE. Losses at the gene ends were 4 bases for V and 3 bases for J; bases not matched to a gene: 13. These data also featured in a second study, about T cells in Graves' hyperthyroidism and ophthalmopathy. That paper states: Most expanded thyroid clonotypes above 0.001 recurred in blood.

The chain recombines TRBV5-8 with TRBJ1-5, with 7 bases that match TRBD1. This specimen was peripheral blood mononuclear cells (PBMCs), taken at new diagnosis, from a patient treated with antithyroid drugs. This clonotype originated in a woman aged 40 to 50 with Graves disease. Here the CDR3 DNA reads TGTGCCAGCAGCCGACGATGGACAGGTATAACCAATCAGCCCCAGCATTTT. Its translation is CASSRRWTGITNQPQHF. The full variable domain, in which reference TRBV5-8 and TRBJ1-5 provide the parts outside the CDR3, is EAGVTQSPTHLIKTRGQQATLRCSPISGHTSVYWYQQALGLGLQFLLWYDEGEERNRGNFPPRFSGRQFPNYSSELNVNALELEDSALYLCASSRRWTGITNQPQHFGDGTRLSIL.